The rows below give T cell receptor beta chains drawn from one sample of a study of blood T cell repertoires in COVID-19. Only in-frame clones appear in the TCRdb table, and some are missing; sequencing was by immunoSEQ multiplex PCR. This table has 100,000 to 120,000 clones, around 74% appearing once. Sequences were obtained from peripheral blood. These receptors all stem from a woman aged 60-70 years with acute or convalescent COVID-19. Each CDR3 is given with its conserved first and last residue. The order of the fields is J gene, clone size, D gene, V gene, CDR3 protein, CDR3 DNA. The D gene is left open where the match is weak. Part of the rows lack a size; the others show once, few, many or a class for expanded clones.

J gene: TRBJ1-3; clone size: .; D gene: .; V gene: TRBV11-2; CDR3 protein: CASSVDRRNTIYF; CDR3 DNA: TGTGCCAGCAGCGTCGACAGAAGAAACACCATATATTTT
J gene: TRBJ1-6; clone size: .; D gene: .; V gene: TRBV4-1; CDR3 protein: CASNMYNSPLHF; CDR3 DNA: TGCGCCAGCAACATGTATAATTCACCCCTCCACTTT
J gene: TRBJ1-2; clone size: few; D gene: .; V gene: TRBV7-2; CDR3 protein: CASSLAGALGGYTF; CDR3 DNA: TGTGCCAGCAGCTTAGCAGGGGCGCTTGGCGGCTACACCTTC
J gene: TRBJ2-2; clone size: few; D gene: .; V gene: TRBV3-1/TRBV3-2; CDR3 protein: CASSSLGWELFF; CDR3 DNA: TGTGCCAGCAGCTCTCTCGGGTGGGAGCTGTTTTTT
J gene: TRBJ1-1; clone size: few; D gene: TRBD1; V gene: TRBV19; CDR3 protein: CASSIHLSGGTEAFF; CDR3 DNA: TGTGCCAGTAGTATTCATCTGTCAGGGGGTACTGAAGCTTTCTTT
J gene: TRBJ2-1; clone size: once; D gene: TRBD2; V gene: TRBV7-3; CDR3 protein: CASSPSGGAVYEQFF; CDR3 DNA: TGTGCCAGCAGCCCTAGCGGGGGGGCCGTATATGAGCAGTTCTTC
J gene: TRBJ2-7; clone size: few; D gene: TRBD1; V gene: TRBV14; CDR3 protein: CASSWGQDIYEQYF; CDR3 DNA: TGTGCCAGCAGCTGGGGACAGGATATTTACGAGCAGTACTTC
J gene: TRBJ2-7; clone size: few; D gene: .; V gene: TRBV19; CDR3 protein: CASSKIWGVYEQYF; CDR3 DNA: TGTGCCAGTAGTAAGATTTGGGGAGTCTACGAGCAGTACTTC
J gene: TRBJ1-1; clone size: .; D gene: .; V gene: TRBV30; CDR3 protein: CAWRLPPRATEAFF; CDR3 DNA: TGTGCCTGGAGACTACCCCCGAGGGCTACTGAAGCTTTCTTT
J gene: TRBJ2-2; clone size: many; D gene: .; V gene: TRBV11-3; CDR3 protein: CASSLGRSTGELFF; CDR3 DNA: TGTGCCAGCAGCTTAGGGCGGAGCACCGGGGAGCTGTTTTTT
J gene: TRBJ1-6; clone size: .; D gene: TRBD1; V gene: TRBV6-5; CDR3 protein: CASSYSGQGYNSPLHF; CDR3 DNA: TGTGCCAGCAGTTACTCGGGACAGGGCTATAATTCACCCCTCCACTTT
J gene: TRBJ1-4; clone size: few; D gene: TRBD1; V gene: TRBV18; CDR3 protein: CASGKQGANEKLFF; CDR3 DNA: TGTGCCAGCGGGAAACAGGGGGCTAATGAAAAACTGTTTTTT
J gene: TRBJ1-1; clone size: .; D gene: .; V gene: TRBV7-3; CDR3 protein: CASSPLPVSAGNTEAFF; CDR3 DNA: TGTGCCAGCAGCCCCCTCCCCGTTAGCGCGGGGAACACTGAAGCTTTCTTT
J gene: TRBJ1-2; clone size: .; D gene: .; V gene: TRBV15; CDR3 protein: CATSGYQGSYTF; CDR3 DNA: TGTGCCACCAGCGGATATCAGGGGAGCTACACCTTC
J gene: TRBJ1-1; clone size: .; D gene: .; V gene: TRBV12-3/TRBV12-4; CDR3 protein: CASSLNSGTEAFF; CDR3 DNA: TGTGCCAGCAGTTTGAATTCGGGGACTGAAGCTTTCTTT
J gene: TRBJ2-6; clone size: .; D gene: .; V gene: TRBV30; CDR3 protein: CAWSPTRVSGANVLTF; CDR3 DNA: TGTGCCTGGAGTCCGACGCGGGTCTCTGGGGCCAACGTCCTGACTTTC
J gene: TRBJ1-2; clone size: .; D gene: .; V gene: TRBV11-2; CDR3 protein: CASSPSAARVVYGYTF; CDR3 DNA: TGTGCCAGCAGCCCCTCCGCCGCCCGGGTAGTATATGGCTACACCTTC
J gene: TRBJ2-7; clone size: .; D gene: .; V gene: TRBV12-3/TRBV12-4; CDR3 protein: CASSFPGVYEQYF; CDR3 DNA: TGTGCCAGCAGTTTTCCAGGGGTCTACGAGCAGTACTTC
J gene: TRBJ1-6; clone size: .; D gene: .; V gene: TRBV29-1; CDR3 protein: CSVRTHGALHF; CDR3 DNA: TGCAGCGTTCGGACTCATGGGGCCCTCCACTTT
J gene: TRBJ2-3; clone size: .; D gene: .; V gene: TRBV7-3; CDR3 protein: CASSLFPSSTDTQYF; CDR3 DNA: TGTGCCAGCAGCTTATTTCCCTCTAGCACAGATACGCAGTATTTT
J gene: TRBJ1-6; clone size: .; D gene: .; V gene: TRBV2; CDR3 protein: CASSLVQDNSPLHF; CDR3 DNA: TGTGCCAGCAGTTTGGTACAAGATAATTCACCCCTCCACTTT
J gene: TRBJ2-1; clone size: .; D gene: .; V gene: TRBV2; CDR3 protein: CASRRENSYNEQFF; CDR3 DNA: TGCGCCAGCAGGAGGGAGAACTCCTACAATGAGCAGTTCTTC
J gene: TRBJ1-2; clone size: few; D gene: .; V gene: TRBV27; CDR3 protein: CASSFYSAGYGYTF; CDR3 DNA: TGTGCCAGCAGTTTCTACTCGGCGGGCTATGGCTACACCTTC
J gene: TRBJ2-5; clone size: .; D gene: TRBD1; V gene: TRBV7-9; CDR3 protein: CASSYRQGTQETQYF; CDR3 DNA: TGTGCCAGCAGCTATAGACAGGGGACCCAAGAGACCCAGTACTTC
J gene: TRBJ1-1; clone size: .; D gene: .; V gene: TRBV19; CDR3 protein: CASTDGMNTEAFF; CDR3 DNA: TGTGCCAGTACAGACGGGATGAACACTGAAGCTTTCTTT
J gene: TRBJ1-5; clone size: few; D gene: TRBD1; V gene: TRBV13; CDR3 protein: CASSLGRGFQPQHF; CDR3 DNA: TGTGCCAGCAGCTTAGGCAGGGGGTTTCAGCCCCAGCATTTT
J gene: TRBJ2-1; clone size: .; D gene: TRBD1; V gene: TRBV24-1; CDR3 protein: CATSLPPGQGYNEQFF; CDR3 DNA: TGTGCCACCAGTCTCCCCCCGGGACAGGGGTACAATGAGCAGTTCTTC
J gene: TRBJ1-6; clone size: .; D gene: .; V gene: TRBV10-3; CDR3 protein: CAISESNSYNSPLHF; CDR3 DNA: TGTGCCATCAGTGAGTCCAACTCCTATAATTCACCCCTCCACTTT
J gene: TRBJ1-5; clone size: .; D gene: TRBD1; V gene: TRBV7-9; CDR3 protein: CASSLGDSLNQPQHF; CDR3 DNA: TGTGCCAGCAGCTTAGGGGACAGCCTCAATCAGCCCCAGCATTTT
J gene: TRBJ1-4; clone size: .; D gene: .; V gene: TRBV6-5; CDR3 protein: CASSFGSESEKLFF; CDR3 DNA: TGTGCCAGCTCCTTTGGCAGCGAAAGTGAAAAACTGTTTTTT
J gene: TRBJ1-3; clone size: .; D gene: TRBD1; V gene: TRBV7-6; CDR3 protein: CASSVDRGGGNTIYF; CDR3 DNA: TGTGCCAGCAGCGTCGACAGGGGGGGTGGAAACACCATATATTTT
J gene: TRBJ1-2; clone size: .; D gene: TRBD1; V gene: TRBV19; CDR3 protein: CASSPEGTGLYGYTF; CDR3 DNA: TGTGCCAGTAGTCCAGAGGGGACAGGGCTCTATGGCTACACCTTC
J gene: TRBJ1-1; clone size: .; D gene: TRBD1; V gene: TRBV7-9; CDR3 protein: CASSSRTGKTFF; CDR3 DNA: TGTGCCAGCAGCTCGCGGACAGGCAAAACTTTCTTT
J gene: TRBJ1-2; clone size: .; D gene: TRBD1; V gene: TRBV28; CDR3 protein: CASNPPGQGANYGYTF; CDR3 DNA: TGTGCCAGCAACCCTCCGGGACAGGGGGCGAACTATGGCTACACCTTC
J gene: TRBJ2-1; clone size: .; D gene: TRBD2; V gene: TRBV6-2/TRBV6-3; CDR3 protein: CASSPRTSGVTHEQFF; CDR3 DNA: TGTGCCAGCAGTCCAAGGACTAGCGGGGTCACTCATGAGCAGTTCTTC
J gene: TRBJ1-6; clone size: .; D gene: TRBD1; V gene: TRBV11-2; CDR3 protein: CASSSELQGASNSPLHF; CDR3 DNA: TGTGCCAGCAGCTCTGAACTACAGGGGGCTAGTAATTCACCCCTCCACTTT
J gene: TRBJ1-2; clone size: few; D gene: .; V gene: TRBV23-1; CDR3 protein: CASSNGKYGYTF; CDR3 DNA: TGCGCCAGCAGTAACGGGAAGTATGGCTACACCTTC
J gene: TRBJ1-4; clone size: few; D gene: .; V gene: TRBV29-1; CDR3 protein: CSVGGVRGEKLFF; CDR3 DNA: TGCAGCGTTGGGGGGGTTCGGGGCGAAAAACTGTTTTTT
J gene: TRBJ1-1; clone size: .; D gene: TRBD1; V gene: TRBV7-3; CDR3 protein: CASSRDRDTEAFF; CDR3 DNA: TGTGCCAGCAGCAGGGACAGGGATACTGAAGCTTTCTTT
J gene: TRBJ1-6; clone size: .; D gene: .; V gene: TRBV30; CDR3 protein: CAWSVRGIDSPLHF; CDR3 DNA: TGTGCCTGGAGTGTCCGAGGGATTGATTCACCCCTCCACTTT
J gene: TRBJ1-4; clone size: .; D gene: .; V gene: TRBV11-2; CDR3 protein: CASRATSSEKLFF; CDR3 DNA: TGTGCCAGCAGGGCTACTTCTAGTGAAAAACTGTTTTTT
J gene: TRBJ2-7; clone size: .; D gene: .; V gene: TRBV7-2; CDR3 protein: CASSPEGSLYEQYF; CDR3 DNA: TGTGCCAGCAGCCCTGAGGGTAGCCTCTACGAGCAGTACTTC
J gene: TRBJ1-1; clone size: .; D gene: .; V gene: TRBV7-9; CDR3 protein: CASSPQQRNTEAFF; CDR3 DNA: TGTGCCAGCAGTCCACAACAGAGGAACACTGAAGCTTTCTTT
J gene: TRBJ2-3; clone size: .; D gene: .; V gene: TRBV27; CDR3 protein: CASSSRTSQRDTQYF; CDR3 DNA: TGTGCCAGCAGTTCTCGGACAAGTCAGAGGGATACGCAGTATTTT
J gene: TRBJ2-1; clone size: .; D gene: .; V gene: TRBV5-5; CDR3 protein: CASSLARHGGREQFF; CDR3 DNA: TGTGCCAGCAGCTTGGCTCGGCACGGGGGACGAGAGCAGTTCTTC
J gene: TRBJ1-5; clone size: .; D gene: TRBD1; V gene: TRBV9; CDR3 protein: CASSPTGARQPQHF; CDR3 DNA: TGTGCCAGCAGCCCTACAGGGGCGAGGCAGCCCCAGCATTTT
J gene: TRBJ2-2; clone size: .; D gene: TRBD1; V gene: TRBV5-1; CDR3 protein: CASSLAAGGYARGTGELFF; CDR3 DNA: TGCGCCAGCAGCTTAGCGGCAGGGGGCTACGCTCGAGGCACCGGGGAGCTGTTTTTT
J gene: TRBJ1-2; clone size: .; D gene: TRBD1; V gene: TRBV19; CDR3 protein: CASNLGATRQGGGYTF; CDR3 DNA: TGTGCCAGTAATCTTGGGGCGACTCGACAGGGGGGTGGCTACACCTTC
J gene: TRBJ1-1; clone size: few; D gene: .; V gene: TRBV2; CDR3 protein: CASERSGSTEAFF; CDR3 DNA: TGTGCCTCCGAGAGGTCGGGGAGCACTGAAGCTTTCTTT
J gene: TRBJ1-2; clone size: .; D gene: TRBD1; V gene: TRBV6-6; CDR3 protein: CASRSTGDGGYTF; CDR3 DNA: TGTGCCAGCAGATCGACAGGGGACGGTGGCTACACCTTC
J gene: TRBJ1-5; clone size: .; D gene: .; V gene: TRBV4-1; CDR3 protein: CASSQGLQSLNQPQHF; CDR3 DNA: TGCGCCAGCAGCCAAGGGTTGCAGTCGCTTAATCAGCCCCAGCATTTT
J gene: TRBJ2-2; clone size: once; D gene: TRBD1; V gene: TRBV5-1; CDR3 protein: CASSLRQGNTGELFF; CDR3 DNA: TGCGCCAGCAGCTTGCGACAGGGGAACACCGGGGAGCTGTTTTTT
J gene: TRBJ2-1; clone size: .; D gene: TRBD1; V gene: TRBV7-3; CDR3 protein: CASSLTSGTAYNEQFF; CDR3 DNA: TGTGCCAGCAGCTTGACGTCCGGGACAGCGTACAATGAGCAGTTCTTC